The T cell receptor (beta chain) under discussion was sequenced for a study of blood T cells in healthy people across ages. Study in general: The capture of about one barcoded beta molecule per two T cells was achieved by template switching.

Then a second PCR, running about 7 to 11 cycles, was carried out with a sample-barcoded 5' primer and a J-beta primer mix. At least 3 million CDR3-containing paired-end reads were obtained per sample. MiXCR, applied by TCRdb to the 5' RACE reads, yields one record per CDR3 protein. The sample has about 620,000 distinct CDR3 sequences, over 40% seen once. Study-wide findings and caveats: It was the long-lived donors that had more naive CD4+ cells and higher diversity than aged donors.

With respect to this clonotype: What it recognizes is unknown.

V was clipped by 6 bases and J by 7 bases, with 20 bases between them. The CDR3 is made up of 14 amino acids. CDR1 SGHRS and CDR2 YFSETQ come from the germline V gene. This TCR was sampled from an elderly woman in good health. J is TRBJ2-7 and V is TRBV5-1, with TRBD1 as a possible D gene (6 bases). The material sequenced was blood. The CDR3 DNA reads as TGCGCCAGCACCCTTGGAACAGGGAACAATGAGCAGTACTTC. Amino acid sequence: CASTLGTGNNEQYF. Together with reference TRBV5-1 and TRBJ2-7, the CDR3 gives the full variable domain: KAGVTQTPRYLIKTRGQQVTLSCSPISGHRSVSWYQQTPGQGLQFLFEYFSETQRNKGNFPGRFSGRQFSNSRSEMNVSTLELGDSALYLCASTLGTGNNEQYFGPGTRLTVT.